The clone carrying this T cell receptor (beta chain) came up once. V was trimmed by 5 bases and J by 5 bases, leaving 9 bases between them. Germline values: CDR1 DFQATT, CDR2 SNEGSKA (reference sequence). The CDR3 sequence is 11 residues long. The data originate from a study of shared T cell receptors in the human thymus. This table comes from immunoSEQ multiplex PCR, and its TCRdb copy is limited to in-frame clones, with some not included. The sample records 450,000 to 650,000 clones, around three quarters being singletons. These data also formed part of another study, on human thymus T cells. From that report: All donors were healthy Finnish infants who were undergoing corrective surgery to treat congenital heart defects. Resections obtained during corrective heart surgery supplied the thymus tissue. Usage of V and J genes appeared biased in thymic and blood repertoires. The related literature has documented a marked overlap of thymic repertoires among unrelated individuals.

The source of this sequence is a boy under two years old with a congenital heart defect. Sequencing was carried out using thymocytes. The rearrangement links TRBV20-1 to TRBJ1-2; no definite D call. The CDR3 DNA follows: TGCAGTGCTCCCTTCGAGTATGGCTACACCTTC. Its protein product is CSAPFEYGYTF.